This paragraph covers one T cell receptor beta chain sequence. Antigen specificity is unknown. These data belong to a study of T-cell memory formation after mild COVID-19. Study background: TCR clusters were largely donor specific.

5'RACE with constant-segment primers built TCRalpha and TCRbeta cDNA libraries with UMIs. Using its own MiXCR run on the 5' RACE reads, TCRdb lists one record per CDR3 protein. The sample lists about 320,000 distinct CDR3 sequences, roughly 13% seen once, with roughly 23% in the top ten. Study-level points and caveats: There was a balanced CD4/CD8 profile in clones contracting day 15 to 85, and later expanders leaned CD4+. CD4+ clones that contracted lay mainly in CM and EM; CD8+ ones lay in EMRA.

CDR3 length: 16 amino acids. Germline CDR1 MNHEY, CDR2 SVGEGT. V lost 0 bases, J lost 0 bases, and 12 bases lay in between. V is TRBV6-2 or TRBV6-3 and J is TRBJ2-7; no reliable D call. The material sequenced was PBMCs or a T cell subset sorted from them (not recorded which). The TCR comes from a man in his late teens or twenties who had mild COVID-19 (a few samples of this study predate the infection). Cell type and time point are not known. The CDR3 loop reads CASSYSKSTPSYEQYF. The CDR3 bases are TGTGCCAGCAGTTACTCGAAGAGTACACCCTCCTACGAGCAGTACTTC.